This T cell receptor (beta chain) was documented in a study of T cells in Graves' hyperthyroidism and ophthalmopathy. Hyperthyroidism in the patients, aged 18 to 65, was newly diagnosed and under 2 months in duration. RNA transcripts yielded amplified TCR beta CDR3 regions. First-round RT-PCR with HTBI primers amplified the TCR CDR3 region. TCRdb processed the multiplex PCR reads anew with MiXCR; each CDR3 protein has one entry. The data contain approximately 46,000 distinct CDR3 sequences, around 45% of them singletons. Trimming took 2 bases from V and 5 from J; bases not matched to a gene: 9. Germline assignment: CDR1 SQVTM and CDR2 ANQGSEA. This CDR3 contains 16 residues.

This rearrangement joins TRBV29-1 to TRBJ1-1, with 12 nucleotides matching TRBD1. The sequence was collected from a woman in her fifties or sixties with Graves' hyperthyroidism. The sequenced material came from peripheral blood or thyroid tissue (not recorded which). Here the CDR3 reads CSVERGTGGKGTEAFF. Written as DNA, the CDR3 is TGCAGCGTTGAAAGGGGGACAGGGGGCAAAGGGACTGAAGCTTTCTTT.